This record concerns one T cell receptor (beta chain) sequence. The specificity of this receptor is unknown. The data were obtained in a study of monozygotic twins with inflammatory bowel disease (dated by TCRdb to about 2019). For the study in its entirety: A total of 28 monozygotic twin pairs were included in the full study, comprising nine German pairs (four IBD-concordant, five IBD-discordant) and 19 IBD-discordant Danish pairs. Each individual had, on average, about 151 000 unique TCRalpha sequences and 181 000 unique TCRbeta sequences available for analysis. Disease-associated traits were sought mainly through comparisons between IBD patients and their genetically identical healthy co-twins within discordant pairs.

From each donor, an approximately 2.6 ml peripheral blood sample was collected into PAXgene tubes and kept at -80 degrees C. Without any T cell sorting, total RNA was extracted from whole blood using the PAXgene blood miRNA kit on an automated QIAcube. Peripheral blood from monozygotic twin pairs, either concordant or discordant for inflammatory bowel disease, underwent deep TCRalpha and TCRbeta repertoire profiling that used unique molecular barcoding. Smoking habits were recorded for all twin pairs, and each individual was classified as a current, former or never smoker. The library came from 5' RACE. Each TCR library was prepared from 3,500 to 4,500 ng of total RNA. cDNA was synthesized with SMARTScribe reverse transcriptase in eight separate reactions per sample. During cDNA synthesis, template switching introduced unique molecular identifiers that contained a 6-nucleotide sample barcode. Amplification of TCRalpha and TCRbeta cDNA involved two nested PCRs of about 15 and 9 cycles, and each PCR was followed by bead purification. Before amplification, the cDNA was both treated with uracil DNA-glycosylase and purified with the QIAquick PCR purification kit. The second PCR added Illumina TruSeq-compatible adapters along with sample-specific barcodes. Library quality and concentration were assessed using TapeStation and Qubit, and about 5 ng of each library was pooled. Sequencing of pooled libraries was carried out on an Illumina HiSeq2500 single-index Rapid Run using 2 x 100 bp reads and custom sequencing primers. Turning to the authors' computational methods: MiGEC version 1.2.6 was used for UMI-based consensus assembly to correct PCR and sequencing errors. MiXCR version 2.1.1 was used for V(D)J alignment, clonotype assembly and CDR3 extraction. Gene usage, clonotype sharing and MAIT/NKT TCR abundance were normalised by analysing the top 1000, 10 000 and 20 000 clonotypes per sample. Diversity was computed as the inverse Simpson index with the vegan R package after downsampling to 27 000 UMIs. Paired Mann-Whitney U tests were applied to discordant twin pairs, and Benjamini-Hochberg correction was used for multiple testing. TCRdb reprocessed the reads; each CDR3 protein sequence makes one entry, and DNA is unavailable. The V and J calls were determined by TCRdb, not by the authors. The table held for this sample gives some 150,000 distinct CDR3 sequences. The leading ten clones occupy roughly 2.3% of the sample.

Findings and caveats that apply to the study as a whole: No single strong signal or clonotype linked to IBD turned up in the results, so the idea that one exists was not supported. Concordant and discordant twins showed no difference in repertoire similarity, possibly because of limited statistical power. Because patients received different immunosuppressive treatments, the repertoires may have picked up extra background noise and variability between individuals. IBD patients shared fewer clonotypes with other individuals than healthy twins did, most markedly in patients showing signs of disease activity. Measured by the inverse Simpson index, TCRbeta repertoire diversity was lower in IBD patients than in their healthy co-twins. Different T cell subtypes could not be distinguished in the analysis.

Per the germline V gene, SGHRS is the CDR1 and YFSETQ is the CDR2. CDR3 length: 12 amino acids, cysteine to phenylalanine. No DNA sequence was recorded. This receptor was obtained from a human donor with ulcerative colitis or Crohn's disease, or a healthy co-twin of an affected twin (not recorded which). Here the chain combines TRBV5-1 and TRBJ2-7; the D call of TRBD1 rests on TCRdb alone, since no DNA is present to check it. Material: blood. CDR3 protein: CASSYTGFEQYF.